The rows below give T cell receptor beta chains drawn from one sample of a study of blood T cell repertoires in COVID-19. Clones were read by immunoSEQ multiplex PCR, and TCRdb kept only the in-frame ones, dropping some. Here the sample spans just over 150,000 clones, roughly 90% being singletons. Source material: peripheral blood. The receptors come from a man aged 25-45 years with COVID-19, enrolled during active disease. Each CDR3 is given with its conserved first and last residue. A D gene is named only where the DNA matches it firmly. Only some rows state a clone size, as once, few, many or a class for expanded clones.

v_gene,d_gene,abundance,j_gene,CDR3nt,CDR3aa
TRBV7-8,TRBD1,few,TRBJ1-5,TGTGCCACAAACAGGGGGCTAGGTCAGCCCCAGCATTTT,CATNRGLGQPQHF
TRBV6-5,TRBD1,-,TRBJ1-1,TGTGCCAGCAGTTACTCGACAGGGGGGGACACTGAAGCTTTCTTT,CASSYSTGGDTEAFF
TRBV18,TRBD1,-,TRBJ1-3,TGTGCCAGCTCACAAGCCCGGGACAGGACTGGAAACACCATATATTTT,CASSQARDRTGNTIYF
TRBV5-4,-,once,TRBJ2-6,TGTGCCAGCAGCTTAGGGGGAAATCGTGGGGCCAACGTCCTGACTTTC,CASSLGGNRGANVLTF
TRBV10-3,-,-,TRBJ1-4,TGTGCCATAAAGACTGAGGGAGGTGAAAAACTGTTTTTT,CAIKTEGGEKLFF
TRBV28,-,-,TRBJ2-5,TGTGCCAGCAGTTTGGGACACCTCGGAGAGACCCAGTACTTC,CASSLGHLGETQYF
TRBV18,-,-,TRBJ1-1,TGTGCCAGCTCACCACCAGGTGGGAGTGGAAGCACTGAAGCTTTCTTT,CASSPPGGSGSTEAFF
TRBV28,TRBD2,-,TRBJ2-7,TGTGCCAGCAGTTTACTCAAAGCTGGACTAGCGGGACGGGTTTACGAGCAGTACTTC,CASSLLKAGLAGRVYEQYF
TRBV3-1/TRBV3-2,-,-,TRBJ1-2,TGTGCCAGCAGCCTCGATCGGAGGACCAACTATGGCTACACCTTC,CASSLDRRTNYGYTF
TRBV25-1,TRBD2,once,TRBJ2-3,TGTGCCAGCAGTGCACTTAGCGGGAGATATGGAGATACGCAGTATTTT,CASSALSGRYGDTQYF
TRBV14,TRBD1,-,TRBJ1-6,TGTGCCAGCAGCCTGCGGACAGGGATCAATACGGATTCACCCCTCCACTTT,CASSLRTGINTDSPLHF
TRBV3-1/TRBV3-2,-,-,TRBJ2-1,TGTGCCAGCAGCCAGTGGGACTTATACAATGAGCAGTTCTTC,CASSQWDLYNEQFF
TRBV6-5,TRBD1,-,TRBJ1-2,TGTGCCAGCAGCCTGACCGGGACAGGGTGGGACGGCTACACCTTC,CASSLTGTGWDGYTF
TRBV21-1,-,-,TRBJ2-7,TGTGCCAGCAGCCCCCCCCGGGGGGGGCTGAGTTGCGAGCAGTACTTC,CASSPPRGGLSCEQYF
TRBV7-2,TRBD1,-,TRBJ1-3,TGTGCCAGCAGCCCTAGACAGGGGAGTATAGGTGGAAACACCATATATTTT,CASSPRQGSIGGNTIYF
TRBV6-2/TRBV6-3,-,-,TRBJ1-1,TGTGCCAGCAGTGGATACGGGACTCCCGGGGAAGCTTTCTTT,CASSGYGTPGEAFF
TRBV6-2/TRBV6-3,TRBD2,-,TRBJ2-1,TGTGCCAGCAGCCCCGCCCCTACTAGCGGGAGACAGTACAATGAGCAGTTCTTC,CASSPAPTSGRQYNEQFF
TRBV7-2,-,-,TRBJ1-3,TGTGCCAGCAGCGTACCATCTGAGGGCTCTGGAAACACCATATATTTT,CASSVPSEGSGNTIYF
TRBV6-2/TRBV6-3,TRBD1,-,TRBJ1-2,TGTGCCAGCAGCTCCCTTCCTTGGGACAGACCTTATGACTATGGCTACACCTTC,CASSSLPWDRPYDYGYTF
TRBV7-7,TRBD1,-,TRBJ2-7,TGTGCCAGCAGCAAGGGACAGGGATCCTACGAGCAGTACTTC,CASSKGQGSYEQYF
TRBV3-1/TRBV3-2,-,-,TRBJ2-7,TGTGCCAGCAGCCAAGGGGCGGGGTCCTACGAGCAGTACTTC,CASSQGAGSYEQYF
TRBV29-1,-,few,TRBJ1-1,TGCAGCGTGGGACAGAACACTGAAGCTTTCTTT,CSVGQNTEAFF
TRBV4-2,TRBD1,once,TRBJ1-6,TGTGCCAGCAGCCAAGATCCCGTCGGGACAGGGATAGGGAATTCACCCCTCCACTTT,CASSQDPVGTGIGNSPLHF